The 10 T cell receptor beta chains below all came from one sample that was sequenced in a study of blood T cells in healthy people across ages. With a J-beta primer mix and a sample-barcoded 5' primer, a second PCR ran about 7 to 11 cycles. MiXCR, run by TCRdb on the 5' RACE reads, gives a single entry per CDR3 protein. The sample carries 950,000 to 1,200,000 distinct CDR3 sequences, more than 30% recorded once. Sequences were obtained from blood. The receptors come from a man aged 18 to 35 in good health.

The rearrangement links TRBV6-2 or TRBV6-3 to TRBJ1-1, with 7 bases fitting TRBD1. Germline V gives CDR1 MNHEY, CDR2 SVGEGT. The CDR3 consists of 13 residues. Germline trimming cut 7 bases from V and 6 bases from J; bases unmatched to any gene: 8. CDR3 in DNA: TGTGCCAGCAAGCAGGGGGAAAACGCTGAAGCTTTCTTT. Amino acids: CASKQGENAEAFF.

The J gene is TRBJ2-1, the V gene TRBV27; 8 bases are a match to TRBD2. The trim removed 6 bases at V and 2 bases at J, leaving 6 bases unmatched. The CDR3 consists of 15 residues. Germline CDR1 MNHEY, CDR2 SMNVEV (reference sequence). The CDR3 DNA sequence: TGTGCCAGCAGGCCCGTACTAGCGGCCTACAATGAGCAGTTCTTC. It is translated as CASRPVLAAYNEQFF.

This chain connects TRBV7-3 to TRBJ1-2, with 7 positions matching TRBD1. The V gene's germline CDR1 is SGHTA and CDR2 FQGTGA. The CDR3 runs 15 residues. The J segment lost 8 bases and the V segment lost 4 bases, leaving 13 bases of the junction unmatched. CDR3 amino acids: CASSSIDRDPSGYTF. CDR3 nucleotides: TGTGCCAGCAGCTCTATTGACAGGGACCCTTCCGGCTACACCTTC.

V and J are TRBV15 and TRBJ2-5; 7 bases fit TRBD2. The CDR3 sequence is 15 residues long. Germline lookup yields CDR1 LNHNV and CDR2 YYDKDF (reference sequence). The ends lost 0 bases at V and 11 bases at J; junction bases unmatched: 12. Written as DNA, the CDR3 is TGTGCCACCAGCAGAGATCGGGGGGTATACAATGAGCAGTACTTC. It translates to CATSRDRGVYNEQYF.

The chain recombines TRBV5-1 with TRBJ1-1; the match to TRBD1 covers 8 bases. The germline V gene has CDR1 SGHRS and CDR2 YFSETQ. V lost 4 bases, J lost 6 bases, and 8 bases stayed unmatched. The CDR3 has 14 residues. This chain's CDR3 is CASSPGGRMAEAFF. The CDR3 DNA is TGCGCCAGCAGCCCAGGGGGCAGGATGGCTGAAGCTTTCTTT.

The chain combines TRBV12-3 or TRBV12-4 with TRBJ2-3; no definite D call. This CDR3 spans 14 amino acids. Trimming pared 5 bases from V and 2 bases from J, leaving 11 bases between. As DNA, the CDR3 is TGTGCCAGCAGTGTAGTGGGCATCACAGATACGCAGTATTTT. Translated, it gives CASSVVGITDTQYF.

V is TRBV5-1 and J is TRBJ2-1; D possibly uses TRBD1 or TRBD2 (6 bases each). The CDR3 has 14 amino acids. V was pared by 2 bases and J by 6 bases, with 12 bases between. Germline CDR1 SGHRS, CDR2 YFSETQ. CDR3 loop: CASSFPGGGNEQFF. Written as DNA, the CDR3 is TGCGCCAGCAGCTTTCCCGGAGGGGGCAATGAGCAGTTCTTC.

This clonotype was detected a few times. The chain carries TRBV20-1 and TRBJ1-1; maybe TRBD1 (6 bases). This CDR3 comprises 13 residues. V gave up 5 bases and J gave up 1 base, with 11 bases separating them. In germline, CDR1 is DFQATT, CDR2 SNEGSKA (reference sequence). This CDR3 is CSALNRENTEAFF. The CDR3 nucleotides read TGCAGTGCTCTCAACAGGGAGAACACTGAAGCTTTCTTT.

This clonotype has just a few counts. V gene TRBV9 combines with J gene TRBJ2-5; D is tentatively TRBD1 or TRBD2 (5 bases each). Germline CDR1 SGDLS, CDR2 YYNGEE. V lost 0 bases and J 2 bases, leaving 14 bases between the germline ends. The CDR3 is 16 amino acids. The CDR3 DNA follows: TGTGCCAGCAGCGTAGATGGGGCGGGCGGACAAGAGACCCAGTACTTC. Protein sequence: CASSVDGAGGQETQYF.

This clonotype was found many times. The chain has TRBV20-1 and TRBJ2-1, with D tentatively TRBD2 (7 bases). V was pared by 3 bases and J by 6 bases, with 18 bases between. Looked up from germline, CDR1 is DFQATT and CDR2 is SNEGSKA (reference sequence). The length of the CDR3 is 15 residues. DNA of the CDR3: TGCAGTGCTAGGGTGCCTGGGGGGGCCTTCAATGAGCAGTTCTTC. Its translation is CSARVPGGAFNEQFF.